This T cell receptor beta chain was recorded in a study of regulatory T cells in long-lasting Graves disease. Study results and caveats: Persistent patients had more shared public clonotypes (about 2,800) than new patients (approximately 920).

Building of the TCR beta libraries involved iRepertoire HTBI primers and Arm-PCR of CDR3 regions. One entry per CDR3 protein results from TCRdb running MiXCR on the multiplex PCR reads. The sample contains hundreds of thousands of distinct CDR3 sequences, about 16% of which appear only once. The time point is: newly diagnosed GD, antithyroid drugs for less than 3 months. There was RNA extracted from PBMCs, and the TCR library was made from it. The CDR3 sequence is 14 residues long. Trimming took off 4 bases at V and 6 bases at J, with 16 bases between the two ends. CDR1 and CDR2 (germline): MNHEY, SVGEGT. This clonotype was counted many times. Its antigen is as yet unknown. The same sample was also used in a study of T cells in Graves' hyperthyroidism and ophthalmopathy. That paper adds: If no ophthalmopathy progression occurred within 18 months, Graves' hyperthyroidism was stable. Most thyroid clonotypes expanded above 0.001 were also detected in blood. Ophthalmopathy could be told apart from stable hyperthyroidism with a 13 V-J model.

The TCR sequence derives from a woman aged 35-65 years with Graves disease. The chain carries TRBV6-2 or TRBV6-3 and TRBJ2-7; D gene unclear. The starting material was peripheral blood mononuclear cells (PBMCs), obtained at new diagnosis, from a patient treated with antithyroid drugs. CDR3 DNA sequence: TGTGCCAGCAGTTCTCCCGATAATAGTCGCGAGCAGTACTTC. Translation gives CASSSPDNSREQYF.